The clone carrying this TCR beta chain was seen only once. TCRdb keeps only in-frame clones here, not all; method: immunoSEQ multiplex PCR. The sample shows roughly 370,000 clones, 85% to 90% of them seen only once. Categorization into cohorts depended on clinical history that participants reported. This sample was included in a study of blood T cell repertoires in COVID-19. This CDR3 has 13 residues. The V end lost 3 bases, the J end lost 5 bases, and 11 bases lay between the germline ends. Germline CDR1 and CDR2: SGHRS and YFSETQ. The sequencing input was PBMCs or T cells enriched from blood (not recorded which). The chain joins TRBV5-1 to TRBJ1-1; D not certain. The sequence derives from a woman aged 45-59 years who had recovered from COVID-19. CDR3 amino acids: CASSSPGLTEAFF. The CDR3, as DNA: TGCGCCAGCAGCTCCCCAGGCTTGACTGAAGCTTTCTTT. Filled out from reference TRBV5-1 and TRBJ1-1, the complete variable domain reads KAGVTQTPRYLIKTRGQQVTLSCSPISGHRSVSWYQQTPGQGLQFLFEYFSETQRNKGNFPGRFSGRQFSNSRSEMNVSTLELGDSALYLCASSSPGLTEAFFGQGTRLTVV.